The next 17 T cell receptor beta chains were all read from a single sample in a study of OX40 agonist ivuxolimab in advanced cancers. TCRdb's table, derived via immunoSEQ multiplex PCR, lists solely in-frame clones and lacks some. Among roughly 48,000 clones listed, 65% to 85% were seen once. The material sequenced was CD4+ or CD8+ T cells sorted from blood, taken in a trial of the OX40 agonist ivuxolimab. The receptors originated from an adult with an advanced solid tumor such as melanoma, head and neck, liver or kidney cancer.

This clone was observed a single time. The CDR3 here is CASSEFGGVALGEQYF. The CDR3 bases are TGTGCCAGCAGTGAATTCGGAGGGGTTGCCCTGGGCGAGCAGTACTTC. This rearrangement joins TRBV6-1 to TRBJ2-7; D may be TRBD2 (6 bases). The CDR3 runs 16 residues. Germline V lookup: CDR1 MNHNS, CDR2 SASEGT. Trimming stripped 2 bases from V and 6 bases from J, with 20 bases between.

The chain combines TRBV27 with TRBJ2-3; TRBD2 aligns across 7 bases. Trimming removed 6 bases from V and 1 base from J; junction bases left unmatched: 1. CDR1 and CDR2 from the germline V gene are MNHEY and SMNVEV (reference sequence). This CDR3 comprises 13 residues. CDR3 DNA sequence: TGTGCCAGCAGCCTAGCGGGCACAGATACGCAGTATTTT. Translated: CASSLAGTDTQYF.

This chain links TRBV5-1 with TRBJ2-1; 8 bases are shared with TRBD1. The junction had 7 bases not matched to a gene; V was cut back by 0 bases and J by 8 bases. CDR3 size: 15 residues. CDR1 is SGHRS, CDR2 YFSETQ, per germline. The CDR3 is CASSLGTGKGDEQFF. As DNA, the CDR3 is TGCGCCAGCAGCTTGGGGACAGGGAAGGGCGATGAGCAGTTCTTC.

The CDR3 bases are TGCGCCAGCAGCCCCTCCCCGACAGTTTGGGGCACAGATACGCAGTATTTT. Its translation: CASSPSPTVWGTDTQYF. The chain is built from TRBV5-1 and TRBJ2-3; weak D call: TRBD1 (5 bases). CDR1 SGHRS and CDR2 YFSETQ come from the germline V gene. This CDR3 spans 17 amino acids. The germline V and J ends were trimmed by 4 bases and 1 base, with 19 bases remaining between them.

This rearrangement joins TRBV5-8 to TRBJ2-3, with unresolved D. The length of the CDR3 is 14 residues. Germline CDR1 is SGHTS and CDR2 is YDEGEE. V was trimmed by 9 bases and J by 1 base, leaving 15 bases between them. CDR3 in amino acids: CATAYGLRTDTQYF. DNA of the CDR3: TGTGCCACTGCGTATGGGCTCCGCACAGATACGCAGTATTTT.

This chain links TRBV7-8 with TRBJ2-7; 9 bases match TRBD1. The CDR3 contains 15 residues. V lost 5 bases, J lost 3 bases, and 8 bases stayed unmatched. Per the germline V gene, CDR1 is SGHVS and CDR2 is FQNEAQ. CDR3 loop: CASSPKDRGGYEQYF. In DNA, the CDR3 is TGTGCCAGCAGCCCAAAGGACAGGGGAGGCTACGAGCAGTACTTC. The full variable domain, its missing parts supplied by reference TRBV7-8 and TRBJ2-7, is GAGVSQSPRYKVAKRGQDVALRCDPISGHVSLFWYQQALGQGPEFLTYFQNEAQLDKSGLPSDRFFAERPEGSVSTLKIQRTQQEDSAVYLCASSPKDRGGYEQYFGPGTRLTVT.

The chain combines TRBV7-9 with TRBJ1-1; D possibly corresponds to TRBD1 (5 bases). The CDR3 is 12 amino acids. The germline V gene has CDR1 SEHNR and CDR2 FQNEAQ (reference sequence). Trimming shortened V by 8 bases and J by 2 bases, and 9 bases separated the two germline ends. CDR3 loop: CASGHPNTEAFF. Written as DNA, the CDR3 is TGTGCCAGCGGACACCCCAACACTGAAGCTTTCTTT.

The chain carries TRBV7-9 and TRBJ1-1, with unresolved D. V shed 5 bases and J shed 5 bases, with 15 bases lying between them. CDR1 is SEHNR, CDR2 FQNEAQ, per germline (reference sequence). The CDR3 runs to 14 residues. CDR3: CASSTRRAGTEAFF. CDR3 nucleotide sequence: TGTGCCAGCAGCACCCGACGGGCCGGGACTGAAGCTTTCTTT.

The rearrangement links TRBV10-3 to TRBJ2-1; the D is unclear. The CDR3 totals 14 residues. Trimming shortened V by 3 bases and J by 4 bases, and 10 bases separated the two germline ends. Looked up from germline, CDR1 is ENHRY and CDR2 is SYGVKD. CDR3 region: CAISEPAVYNEQFF. Here the CDR3 DNA reads TGTGCCATCAGTGAACCGGCGGTATACAATGAGCAGTTCTTC.

This chain links TRBV19 with TRBJ2-5, with unresolved D. CDR1 LNHDA and CDR2 SQIVND come from the germline V gene (reference sequence). V was clipped by 5 bases and J by 0 bases, with 13 bases between them. The CDR3 has 15 residues. In nucleotides, the CDR3 is TGTGCCAGTAGTCCGAACACGGTTAACCAAGAGACCCAGTACTTC. As protein: CASSPNTVNQETQYF. Combining the CDR3 with reference TRBV19 and TRBJ2-5 gives the whole variable domain DGGITQSPKYLFRKEGQNVTLSCEQNLNHDAMYWYRQDPGQGLRLIYYSQIVNDFQKGDIAEGYSVSREKKESFPLTVTSAQKNPTAFYLCASSPNTVNQETQYFGPGTRLLVL.

V is TRBV18 and J is TRBJ1-2, with TRBD1 as a possible D gene (5 bases). V dropped 4 bases and J dropped 7 bases, with 16 bases sitting between them. The CDR3 is 14 residues long. CDR1 KGHSH and CDR2 LQKENI come from the germline V gene. This CDR3 reads CASSLGRQGGGYTF. The CDR3 DNA follows: TGTGCCAGCTCACTGGGTCGCCAGGGTGGTGGCTACACCTTC.

The rearrangement links TRBV4-3 to TRBJ2-2; 7 bases agree with TRBD2. CDR3 size: 17 residues. Unmatched junction bases numbered 6, after V lost 0 bases and J lost 2 bases. Per the germline V gene, CDR1 is LGHNA and CDR2 is YSLEER. CDR3 bases: TGCGCCAGCAGCCAAGATTCTGGCGGGAGTAACACCGGGGAGCTGTTTTTT. Translated, it gives CASSQDSGGSNTGELFF.

The V call is TRBV30, the J call TRBJ1-2; TRBD1 agrees at 8 bases. V shed 6 bases and J 3 bases; nucleotides not matched to a gene: 12. Germline V lookup: CDR1 GTSNPN, CDR2 SVGIG (reference sequence). CDR3 length: 15 amino acids. In DNA form, the CDR3 reads TGTGCCTGCCGGACCGCCGGGACAGGCCACTATGGCTACACCTTC. This translates into CACRTAGTGHYGYTF.

This clone has only one observation. The chain has TRBV7-3 and TRBJ1-2; D is unclear. The CDR3 spans 11 residues. Trimming shortened V by 5 bases and J by 14 bases, and 15 bases separated the two germline ends. Germline loops: CDR1 SGHTA, CDR2 FQGTGA. CDR3 protein: CASSPRPARTF. The CDR3 DNA follows: TGTGCCAGCAGCCCCCGGCCCGCGCGAACCTTC.

This chain joins TRBV5-4 and TRBJ1-4; D is undetermined. Trimming left V 0 bases short and J 0 bases short, with 6 bases between. Germline values: CDR1 SGHNT, CDR2 YYREEE (reference sequence). This CDR3 comprises 15 residues. DNA of the CDR3: TGTGCCAGCAGCTTGGGCAGCACAACTAATGAAAAACTGTTTTTT. It encodes CASSLGSTTNEKLFF.

This clone was seen a single time. V usage is TRBV7-2 and J usage is TRBJ2-3; 8 nucleotides line up with TRBD1. The V gene's germline CDR1 is SGHTA and CDR2 FQGNSA. Trimming cost V 5 bases and J 0 bases; bases outside gene matches: 16. This CDR3 comprises 19 residues. The CDR3 sequence: CASSLRQGNRFRSTDTQYF. The CDR3 bases are TGTGCCAGCAGCCTGCGACAGGGGAATAGATTTCGTAGCACAGATACGCAGTATTTT.

J is TRBJ2-1 and V is TRBV6-4; 8 bases are a match to TRBD1. V gave up 4 bases and J gave up 12 bases; unmatched junction bases: 20. The CDR3 contains 17 residues. Germline CDR1 is MRHNA and CDR2 is SNTAGT. The CDR3 loop is CASSANPRRDRGYRQFF. CDR3 in DNA: TGTGCCAGCAGTGCCAACCCCCGGCGTGACAGGGGTTACCGGCAGTTCTTC.